The clone carrying this T cell receptor (beta chain) was observed a few times. The antigen is not known. In TCRdb, the reads were re-called with MiXCR into one record per CDR3 protein. The sample shows a few hundred thousand distinct CDR3 sequences, approximately 40% of them seen only once. The sample originates from a study of T cell repertoires in cytomegalovirus infection. Study conclusions and caveats: HLA-C-restricted CMV clonotypes gave the most frequent clonotype in two of eight donors.

V shed 9 bases and J shed 0 bases, with 14 bases lying between them. CDR1 and CDR2 from the germline V gene are SGHVS and FNYEAQ. This CDR3 comprises 15 residues. Sample: cultured PBMCs, taken from culture after CMV antigen stimulation. The receptor's source is a human donor in good health (CMV status not recorded). Some clones in this sample may be carry-over from other donors' samples. The chain couples TRBV7-6 to TRBJ2-2; possibly TRBD2 for D (5 bases). In DNA form, the CDR3 reads TGTGCCAGTAGTGGCTTGAGGGCGAACACCGGGGAGCTGTTTTTT. Translated: CASSGLRANTGELFF.